Below, 5 T cell receptor beta chains from the same sample are listed, as sequenced in a study of human T cells and chemical hapten exposure. The sample's time point: patch test 1, 2 weeks after DPC sensitization. As to treatment: therapeutic diphenylcyclopropenone sensitization with weekly scalp DPC. One entry per CDR3 protein, called by TCRdb with MiXCR from the RACE reads. The sample holds some 190,000 distinct CDR3 sequences; around 22% are singletons and the top ten take under 7.5%. This specimen consisted of whole blood, obtained in connection with sensitization to the hapten diphenylcyclopropenone (DPC). These receptors all stem from a woman aged 45-65 years with alopecia areata. Some clones in this sample may be carry-over from other donors' samples.

V and J are TRBV5-6 and TRBJ2-5; D remains ambiguous. Trimming removed 0 bases from V and 1 base from J, with 10 bases in between. Germline CDR1 reads SGHDT; CDR2 reads YYEEEE. This CDR3 region has 15 residues. CDR3: CASSLDFGSQETQYF. CDR3 DNA: TGTGCCAGCAGCTTGGATTTTGGAAGCCAAGAGACCCAGTACTTC.

The chain recombines TRBV5-1 with TRBJ2-6; D is unclear. Trimming took off 3 bases at V and 1 base at J, with 8 bases between the two ends. This CDR3 is built from 15 residues. CDR1 and CDR2 from the germline V gene are SGHRS and YFSETQ. CDR3 nucleotide sequence: TGCGCCAGCAGCTCAGACTTGTCTGGGGCCAACGTCCTGACTTTC. Protein: CASSSDLSGANVLTF.

This chain connects TRBV5-1 to TRBJ1-4, with D perhaps TRBD1 (5 bases). The length of the CDR3 is 15 residues. V lost 4 bases and J 8 bases, leaving 18 bases between the germline ends. Germline loops: CDR1 SGHRS, CDR2 YFSETQ. The CDR3 nucleotides read TGCGCCAGCAGCGTCGACGGAACAGGCGGGGAAAAACTGTTTTTT. Encoded protein: CASSVDGTGGEKLFF.

This clonotype appeared a few times. The gene calls are TRBV6-2 or TRBV6-3 and TRBJ2-3; D is undetermined. There are 12 residues in the CDR3. From germline, CDR1 is MNHEY and CDR2 SVGEGT. V was pared by 6 bases and J by 6 bases, with 10 bases between. The CDR3 DNA follows: TGTGCCAGCAGCCTCACGGATGATACGCAGTATTTT. It specifies CASSLTDDTQYF.

The J gene is TRBJ2-1, the V gene TRBV11-3, with no clear D. The CDR3 loop spans 12 amino acids. The germline V and J ends were trimmed by 4 bases and 6 bases, with 7 bases remaining between them. Germline CDR1 reads SGHNT; CDR2 reads YENEEA. The chain's CDR3 is CASSYASNEQFF. CDR3 bases: TGTGCCAGCAGCTACGCTAGCAATGAGCAGTTCTTC.